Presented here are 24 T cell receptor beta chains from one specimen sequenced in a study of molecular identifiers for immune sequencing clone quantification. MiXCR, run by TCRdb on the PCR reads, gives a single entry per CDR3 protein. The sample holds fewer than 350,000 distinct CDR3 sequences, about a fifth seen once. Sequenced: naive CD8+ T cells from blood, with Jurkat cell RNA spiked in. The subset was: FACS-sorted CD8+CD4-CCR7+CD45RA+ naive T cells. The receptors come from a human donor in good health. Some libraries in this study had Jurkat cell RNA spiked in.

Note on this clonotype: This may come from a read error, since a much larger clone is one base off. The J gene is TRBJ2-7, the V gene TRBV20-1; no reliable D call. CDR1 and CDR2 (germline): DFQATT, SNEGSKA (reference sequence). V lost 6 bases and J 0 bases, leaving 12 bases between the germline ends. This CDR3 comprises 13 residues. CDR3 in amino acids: CSAHTSRSYEQYF. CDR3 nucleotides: TGCAGTGCCCACACCTCCCGCTCCTACGAGCAGTACTTC.

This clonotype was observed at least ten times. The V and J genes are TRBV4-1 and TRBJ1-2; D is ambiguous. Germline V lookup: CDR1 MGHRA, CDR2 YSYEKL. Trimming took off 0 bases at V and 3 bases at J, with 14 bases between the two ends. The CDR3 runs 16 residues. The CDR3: CASSQDQRETYYGYTF. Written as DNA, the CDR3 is TGCGCCAGCAGCCAAGATCAGCGGGAGACCTACTATGGCTACACCTTC.

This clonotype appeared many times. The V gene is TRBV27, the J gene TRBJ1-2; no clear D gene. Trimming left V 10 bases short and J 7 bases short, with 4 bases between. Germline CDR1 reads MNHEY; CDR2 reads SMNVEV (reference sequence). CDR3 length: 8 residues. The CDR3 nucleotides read TGTGCCACCGCTGGCTACACCTTC. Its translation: CATAGYTF.

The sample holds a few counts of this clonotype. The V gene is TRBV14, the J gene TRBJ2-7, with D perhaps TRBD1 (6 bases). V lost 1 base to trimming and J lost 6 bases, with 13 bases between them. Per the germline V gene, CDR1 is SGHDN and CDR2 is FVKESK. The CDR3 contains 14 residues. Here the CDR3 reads CASSQVGGTTEQYF. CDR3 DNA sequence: TGTGCCAGCAGCCAAGTAGGGGGTACTACCGAGCAGTACTTC.

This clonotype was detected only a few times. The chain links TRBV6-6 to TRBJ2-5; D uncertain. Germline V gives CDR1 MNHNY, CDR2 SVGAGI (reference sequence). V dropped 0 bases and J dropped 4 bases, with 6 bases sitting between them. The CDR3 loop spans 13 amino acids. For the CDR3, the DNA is TGTGCCAGCAGTTACTCGACGACAGAGACCCAGTACTTC. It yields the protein CASSYSTTETQYF.

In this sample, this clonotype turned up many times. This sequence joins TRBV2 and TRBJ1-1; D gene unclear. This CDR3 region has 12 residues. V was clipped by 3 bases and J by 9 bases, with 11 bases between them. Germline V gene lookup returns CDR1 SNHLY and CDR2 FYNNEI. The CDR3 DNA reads TGTGCCAGCAGTGACAAGACGCCCAAAGCTTTCTTT. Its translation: CASSDKTPKAFF.

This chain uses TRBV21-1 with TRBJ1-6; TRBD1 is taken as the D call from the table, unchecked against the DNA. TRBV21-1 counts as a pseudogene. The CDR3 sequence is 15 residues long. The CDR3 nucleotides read TGTACCAGCAGCCCCGGACGGTCCTATAATTCACCCCTCCACTTT. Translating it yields CTSSPGRSYNSPLHF.

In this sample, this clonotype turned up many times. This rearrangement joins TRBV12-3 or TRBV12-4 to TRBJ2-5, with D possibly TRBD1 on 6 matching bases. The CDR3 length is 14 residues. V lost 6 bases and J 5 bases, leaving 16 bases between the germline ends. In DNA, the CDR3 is TGTGCCAGCAGCTACAGGGTCGATGGTGAGACCCAGTACTTC. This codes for CASSYRVDGETQYF.

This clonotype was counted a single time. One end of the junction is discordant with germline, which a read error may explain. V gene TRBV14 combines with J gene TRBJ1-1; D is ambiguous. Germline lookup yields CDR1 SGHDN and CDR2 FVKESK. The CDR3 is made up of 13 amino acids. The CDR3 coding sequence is TGTGCCAGCAGCCCGACAATGAACACTGAAGCTTCCTTT. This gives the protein CASSPTMNTEASF.

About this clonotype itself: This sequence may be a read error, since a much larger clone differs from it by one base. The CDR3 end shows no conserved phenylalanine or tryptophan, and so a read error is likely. CDR3 DNA: TGTGCCAGCTCTTCTGCGTATGGCTACACCCTC. As protein: CASSSAYGYTL. The chain recombines TRBV6-5 with TRBJ1-2; D ambiguous. The germline CDR1 and CDR2 sequences are MNHEY and SVGAGI. V was cut by 8 bases and J by 5 bases, with 9 bases left in between. The CDR3 has 11 amino acids.

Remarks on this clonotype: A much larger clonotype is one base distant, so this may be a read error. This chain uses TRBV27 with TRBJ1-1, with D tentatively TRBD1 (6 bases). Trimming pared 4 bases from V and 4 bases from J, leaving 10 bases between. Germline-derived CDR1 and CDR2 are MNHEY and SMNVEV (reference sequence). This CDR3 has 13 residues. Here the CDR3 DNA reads TGTGCCAGCAGTTCATCAGGGGTCACTGAAGCTTTCTTT. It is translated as CASSSSGVTEAFF.

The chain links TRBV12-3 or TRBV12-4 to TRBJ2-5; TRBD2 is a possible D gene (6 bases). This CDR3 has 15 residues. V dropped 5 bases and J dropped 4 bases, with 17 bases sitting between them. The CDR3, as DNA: TGTGCCAGCAGTACCTCCGGGGGTATGGTAGAGACCCAGTACTTC. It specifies CASSTSGGMVETQYF.

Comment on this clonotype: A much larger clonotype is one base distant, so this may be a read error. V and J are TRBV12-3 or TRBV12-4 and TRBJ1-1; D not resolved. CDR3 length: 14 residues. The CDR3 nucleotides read TGTGCCAGCAGTTTTTACGCAAGGTCTACTGCAGCTTTCTTT. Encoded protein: CASSFYARSTAAFF.

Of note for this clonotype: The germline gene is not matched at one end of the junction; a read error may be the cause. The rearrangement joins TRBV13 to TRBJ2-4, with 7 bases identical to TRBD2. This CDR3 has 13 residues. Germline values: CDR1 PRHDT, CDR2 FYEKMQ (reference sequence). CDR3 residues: CAGGRLAKNTQYF. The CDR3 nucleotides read TGTGCCGGCGGTAGACTAGCCAAAAACACTCAGTACTTC.

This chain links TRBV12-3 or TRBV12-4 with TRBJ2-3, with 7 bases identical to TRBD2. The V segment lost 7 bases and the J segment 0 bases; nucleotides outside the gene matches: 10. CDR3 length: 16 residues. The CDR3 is CASKTGDYPSTDTQYF. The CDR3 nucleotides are TGTGCCAGCAAGACCGGGGACTATCCTAGCACAGATACGCAGTATTTT.

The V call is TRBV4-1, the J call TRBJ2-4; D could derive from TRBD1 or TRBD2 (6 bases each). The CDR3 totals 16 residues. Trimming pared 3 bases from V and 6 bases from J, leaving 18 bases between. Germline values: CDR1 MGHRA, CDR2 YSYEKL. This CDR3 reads CASSHGRGPGPNIQYF. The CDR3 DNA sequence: TGCGCCAGCAGCCACGGACGGGGGCCAGGGCCAAACATTCAGTACTTC.

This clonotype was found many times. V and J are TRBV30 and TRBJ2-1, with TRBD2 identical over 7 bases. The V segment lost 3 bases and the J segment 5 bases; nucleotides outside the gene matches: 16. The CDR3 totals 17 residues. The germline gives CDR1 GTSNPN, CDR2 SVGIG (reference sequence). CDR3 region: CAWSQWAAGLIDNEQFF. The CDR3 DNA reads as TGTGCCTGGAGCCAGTGGGCAGCGGGGCTAATCGACAATGAGCAGTTCTTC.

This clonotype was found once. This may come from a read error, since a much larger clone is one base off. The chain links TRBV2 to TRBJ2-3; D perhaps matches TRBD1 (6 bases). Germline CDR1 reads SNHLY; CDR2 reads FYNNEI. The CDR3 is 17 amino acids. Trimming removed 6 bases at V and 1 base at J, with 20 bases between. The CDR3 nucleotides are TGTGCCAGCAGACTCCCTAGCAGGGGTCCCGGCACAGATACGCAGTATTTT. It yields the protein CASRLPSRGPGTDTQYF.

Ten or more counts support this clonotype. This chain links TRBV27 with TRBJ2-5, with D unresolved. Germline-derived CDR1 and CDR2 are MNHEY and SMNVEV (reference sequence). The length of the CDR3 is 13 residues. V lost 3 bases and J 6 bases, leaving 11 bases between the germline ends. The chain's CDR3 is CASSFLPDQTQYF. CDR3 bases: TGTGCCAGCAGTTTCCTTCCAGACCAGACCCAGTACTTC.

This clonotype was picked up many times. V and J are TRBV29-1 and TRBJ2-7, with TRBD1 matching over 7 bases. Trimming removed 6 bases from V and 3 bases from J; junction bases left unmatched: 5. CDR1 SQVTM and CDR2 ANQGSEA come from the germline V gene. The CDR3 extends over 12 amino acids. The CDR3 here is CSVRDRDYEQYF. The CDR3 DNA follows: TGCAGCGTACGGGACAGAGACTACGAGCAGTACTTC.

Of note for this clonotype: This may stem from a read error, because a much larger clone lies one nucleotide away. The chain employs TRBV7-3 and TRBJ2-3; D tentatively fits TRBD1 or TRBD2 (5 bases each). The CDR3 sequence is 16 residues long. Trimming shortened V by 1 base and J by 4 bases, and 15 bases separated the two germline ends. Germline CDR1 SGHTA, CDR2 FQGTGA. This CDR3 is CASSLITSRDADTQYF. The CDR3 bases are TGTGCCAGCAGCTTAATCACTAGTAGGGACGCAGATACGCAGTATTTT.

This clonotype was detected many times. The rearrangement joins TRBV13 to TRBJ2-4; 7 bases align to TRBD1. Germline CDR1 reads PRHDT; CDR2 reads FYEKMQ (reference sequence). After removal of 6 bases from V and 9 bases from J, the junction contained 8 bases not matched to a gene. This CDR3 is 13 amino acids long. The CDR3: CASSGDSKPIQYF. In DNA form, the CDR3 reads TGTGCCAGCAGTGGGGACAGTAAGCCCATTCAGTACTTC.

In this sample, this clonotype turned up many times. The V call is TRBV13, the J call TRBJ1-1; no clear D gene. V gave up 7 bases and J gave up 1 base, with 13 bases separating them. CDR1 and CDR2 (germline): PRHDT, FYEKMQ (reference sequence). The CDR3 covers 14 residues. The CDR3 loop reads CASTARGENTEAFF. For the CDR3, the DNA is TGTGCCAGCACCGCCCGTGGGGAGAACACTGAAGCTTTCTTT. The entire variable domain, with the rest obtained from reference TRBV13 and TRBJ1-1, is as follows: AAGVIQSPRHLIKEKRETATLKCYPIPRHDTVYWYQQGPGQDPQFLISFYEKMQSDKGSIPDRFSAQQFSDYHSELNMSSLELGDSALYFCASTARGENTEAFFGQGTRLTVV.

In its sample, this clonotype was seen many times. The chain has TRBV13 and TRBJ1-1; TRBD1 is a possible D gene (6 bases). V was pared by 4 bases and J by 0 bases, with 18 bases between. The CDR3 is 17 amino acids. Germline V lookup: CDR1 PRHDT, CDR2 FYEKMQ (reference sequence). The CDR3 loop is CASSSRGQELMNTEAFF. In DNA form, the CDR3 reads TGTGCCAGCAGCTCCAGGGGTCAGGAGCTGATGAACACTGAAGCTTTCTTT. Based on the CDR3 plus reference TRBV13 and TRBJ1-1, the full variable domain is AAGVIQSPRHLIKEKRETATLKCYPIPRHDTVYWYQQGPGQDPQFLISFYEKMQSDKGSIPDRFSAQQFSDYHSELNMSSLELGDSALYFCASSSRGQELMNTEAFFGQGTRLTVV.